Each of the 32 T cell receptor beta chains below was sequenced from the same sample in a study of cytomegalovirus exposure and HLA in healthy donors. Amplification used 60 Vbeta primers and 13 Jbeta primers. Sequencing used immunoSEQ multiplex PCR; TCRdb keeps in-frame clones, though not all of them. The sample lists 75,000 to 100,000 clones; about four fifths were seen once. Sequenced material: PBMCs. The receptors shown here come from a man in his forties in good health and CMV-seropositive.

The chain recombines TRBV10-3 with TRBJ1-1; unclear D gene. V lost 3 bases to trimming and J lost 4 bases, with 9 bases between them. Germline loops: CDR1 ENHRY, CDR2 SYGVKD. CDR3 length: 13 residues. The CDR3 loop reads CAISEHQSTEAFF. Here the CDR3 DNA reads TGTGCCATCAGTGAACACCAATCCACTGAAGCTTTCTTT.

This clone was counted a single time. The chain is built from TRBV9 and TRBJ1-1, with 7 positions matching TRBD1. The V gene end was trimmed by 4 bases and the J gene end by 4 bases; junction bases not matched to a gene: 10. CDR3 size: 15 residues. Germline V CDR1 and CDR2: SGDLS, YYNGEE. CDR3 protein: CASSSRRGVVTEAFF. DNA of the CDR3: TGTGCCAGCAGCTCCCGCAGGGGGGTAGTCACTGAAGCTTTCTTT.

The chain is built from TRBV19 and TRBJ1-5; D is unclear. The CDR3 contains 16 residues. Germline loops: CDR1 LNHDA, CDR2 SQIVND (reference sequence). The ends were cut back, 7 bases at V and 2 bases at J, with 18 bases in the middle. Here the CDR3 reads CASTWPKRNGNQPQHF. DNA for the CDR3: TGTGCCAGTACCTGGCCCAAGCGTAACGGCAATCAGCCCCAGCATTTT.

This chain links TRBV5-1 with TRBJ2-6; possible D gene TRBD2, 6 bases. Deletions cut 4 bases from V and 0 bases from J, with 8 bases between. The CDR3 is 15 residues long. Germline CDR1 SGHRS, CDR2 YFSETQ. In DNA, the CDR3 is TGCGCCAGCAGCGGAGGGGACTCTGGGGCCAACGTCCTGACTTTC. It encodes CASSGGDSGANVLTF.

This clone was seen more than once but under ten times. J is TRBJ2-7 and V is TRBV15, with D possibly matching TRBD1 (5 bases). V lost 0 bases and J lost 3, with 9 bases in between. The CDR3 totals 14 residues. Germline V CDR1 and CDR2: LNHNV, YYDKDF (reference sequence). CDR3 amino acids: CATSRDRRGYEQYF. The CDR3, as DNA: TGTGCCACCAGCAGAGACAGAAGGGGCTACGAGCAGTACTTC.

J is TRBJ2-3 and V is TRBV28; unclear D gene. The V gene lost 6 bases and the J gene lost 5 bases, with 6 bases spanning the gap. Germline-derived CDR1 and CDR2 are MDHEN and SYDVKM. The CDR3 has 11 residues. The DNA for the CDR3 is TGTGCCAGCAGCCTCGGAGATACGCAGTATTTT. This gives the protein CASSLGDTQYF.

The chain recombines TRBV20-1 with TRBJ1-4; TRBD1 is a possible D gene (5 bases). The CDR3 is 11 amino acids. Germline V gene data show CDR1 as DFQATT and CDR2 as SNEGSKA (reference sequence). The chain's CDR3 is CRAGSNEKLFF. DNA of the CDR3: TGCAGAGCAGGGTCTAATGAAAAACTGTTTTTT.

The chain recombines TRBV7-4 with TRBJ2-6; 16 nucleotides agree with TRBD2. The germline gives CDR1 SGHVT, CDR2 SQSDAQ. J lost 4 bases, V lost 5 bases, and 11 bases had no gene match. This CDR3 has 20 residues. The DNA of the CDR3 is TGTGCCAGCAGCCCTCCGGGACTAGCGGGGGGGCTCGTCGGGGCCAACGTCCTGACTTTC. This encodes CASSPPGLAGGLVGANVLTF.

The CDR3 bases are TGTGCCAGCAGCTTAGACATCTCTGGGGCCAACGTCCTGACTTTC. Protein: CASSLDISGANVLTF. This chain joins TRBV7-3 and TRBJ2-6; no reliable D call. The CDR3 extends over 15 amino acids. V was trimmed by 2 bases and J by 0 bases, leaving 5 bases between them. Germline CDR1 and CDR2: SGHTA and FQGTGA.

The J gene is TRBJ1-1, the V gene TRBV6-1; TRBD1 agrees at 7 bases. Germline V gene sequence: CDR1 MNHNS, CDR2 SASEGT. Trimming removed 8 bases from V and 5 bases from J; junction bases left unmatched: 11. The CDR3 extends over 14 amino acids. CDR3 region: CASGRQGTGTEAFF. As DNA, the CDR3 is TGTGCCAGCGGTAGACAGGGAACAGGAACTGAAGCTTTCTTT.

The CDR3 region is CASSFIFRGSGANVLTF. CDR3 DNA: TGTGCCAGCAGTTTTATATTCCGGGGCTCTGGGGCCAACGTCCTGACTTTC. The V and J genes are TRBV5-8 and TRBJ2-6, with a tentative D call TRBD2 (5 bases). Germline CDR1 reads SGHTS; CDR2 reads YDEGEE. The CDR3 is 17 amino acids. V gave up 5 bases and J gave up 0 bases, with 15 bases separating them.

The rearrangement joins TRBV30 to TRBJ1-2; 7 nucleotides line up with TRBD1. The CDR3 sequence is 13 residues long. CDR1 and CDR2 from the germline V gene are GTSNPN and SVGIG (reference sequence). V shed 3 bases and J 4 bases; nucleotides not matched to a gene: 5. The CDR3 spells CAWRAGGTYGYTF. CDR3 nucleotides: TGTGCCTGGAGGGCAGGGGGGACCTATGGCTACACCTTC.

This chain links TRBV18 with TRBJ2-3; the D is unclear. The CDR3 covers 16 residues. The germline gives CDR1 KGHSH, CDR2 LQKENI. With 6 bases removed from V and 4 bases from J, the gap between germline ends came to 20 bases. The CDR3 region is CASSVNLAELADTQYF. The CDR3 DNA follows: TGTGCCAGCTCCGTGAACTTAGCCGAGTTAGCAGATACGCAGTATTTT.

The chain recombines TRBV10-2 with TRBJ2-3, with 10 bases lining up with TRBD1. The V gene end was trimmed by 7 bases and the J gene end by 1 base; junction bases not matched to a gene: 11. The CDR3 spans 17 residues. Germline V gene data show CDR1 as WSHSY and CDR2 as SAAADI. The CDR3 loop is CASKTGTGVGGTDTQYF. The CDR3 DNA follows: TGCGCCAGCAAGACCGGGACAGGGGTAGGAGGCACAGATACGCAGTATTTT.

In its sample, this clone was seen a few times. The rearrangement links TRBV30 to TRBJ1-3; 8 bases are a match to TRBD1. The ends lost 0 bases at V and 0 bases at J; junction bases unmatched: 7. There are 17 residues in the CDR3. Germline lookup yields CDR1 GTSNPN and CDR2 SVGIG (reference sequence). The CDR3 spells CAWSVPTRGPSGNTIYF. For the CDR3, the DNA is TGTGCCTGGAGTGTACCAACCAGGGGGCCCTCTGGAAACACCATATATTTT.

The rearrangement links TRBV10-3 to TRBJ2-1; TRBD1 might be the D (5 bases). V lost 0 bases to trimming and J lost 4 bases, with 7 bases between them. The V gene's germline CDR1 is ENHRY and CDR2 SYGVKD. The CDR3 has 14 amino acids. CDR3 DNA sequence: TGTGCCATCAGTGAGTCTGACAGTTACAATGAGCAGTTCTTC. Its protein is CAISESDSYNEQFF.

The CDR3 coding sequence is TGTGCCAGCAGCCCGGGGACAGGGGGGGGGTACGAGCAGTACTTC. Protein product: CASSPGTGGGYEQYF. The J gene is TRBJ2-7, the V gene TRBV7-2, with 11 bases matching TRBD1. Germline CDR1 reads SGHTA; CDR2 reads FQGNSA. V lost 5 bases, J lost 4 bases, and 7 bases stayed unmatched. The CDR3 is 15 amino acids.

Only a few counts were recorded for this clone. The V gene is TRBV4-3, the J gene TRBJ1-1; no clear D gene. The CDR3 sequence is 16 residues long. V lost 2 bases to trimming and J lost 1 base, with 14 bases between them. Germline lookup yields CDR1 LGHNA and CDR2 YSLEER. The CDR3 reads CASSQPSLVSNTEAFF. The CDR3 DNA follows: TGCGCCAGCAGCCAACCGTCTTTAGTGTCGAACACTGAAGCTTTCTTT.

Comments on this clone: Other DNA sequences of this sample code for an identical CDR3. The gene calls are TRBV29-1 and TRBJ2-7, with D tentatively TRBD1 (5 bases). The CDR3 consists of 12 residues. V shed 4 bases and J shed 0 bases, with 7 bases lying between them. Germline V CDR1 and CDR2: SQVTM, ANQGSEA. DNA for the CDR3: TGCAGCGTTGTAGGGGACTCCTACGAGCAGTACTTC. Its translation: CSVVGDSYEQYF.

This clone occurred a few times. This sequence joins TRBV9 and TRBJ2-5; maybe TRBD2 (5 bases). The CDR3 totals 15 residues. Germline lookup yields CDR1 SGDLS and CDR2 YYNGEE. Trimming removed 3 bases at V and 4 bases at J, with 16 bases between. CDR3 DNA: TGTGCCAGCAGCGGAGAGGGCCTCGGACGAGAGACCCAGTACTTC. As protein: CASSGEGLGRETQYF.

The rearrangement joins TRBV6-1 to TRBJ2-3; 12 bases align to TRBD2. The CDR3 is 13 residues long. CDR1 and CDR2 from the germline V gene are MNHNS and SASEGT. With V trimmed by 7 bases and J by 5 bases, 1 base remained unmatched. CDR3 nucleotides: TGTGCCAGCACTAGCGGGAGGGGAGATACGCAGTATTTT. Translation: CASTSGRGDTQYF.

V gene TRBV7-6 combines with J gene TRBJ1-1; no clear D gene. CDR3 size: 14 residues. Deletions cut 5 bases from V and 1 base from J, with 11 bases between. Germline lookup yields CDR1 SGHVS and CDR2 FNYEAQ. Here the CDR3 reads CASSPRGSNTEAFF. The CDR3, as DNA: TGTGCCAGCAGCCCACGAGGTTCGAACACTGAAGCTTTCTTT.

The table lists this clone with a few counts. The chain combines TRBV7-3 with TRBJ1-5; D is ambiguous. The V gene's germline CDR1 is SGHTA and CDR2 FQGTGA. Trimming removed 4 bases at V and 4 bases at J, with 8 bases between. CDR3 length: 13 amino acids. The DNA for the CDR3 is TGTGCCAGCAGCTCAGGTCTAAATCAGCCCCAGCATTTT. As protein: CASSSGLNQPQHF.

The gene calls are TRBV7-8 and TRBJ1-1; 9 bases agree with TRBD1. CDR1 and CDR2 from the germline V gene are SGHVS and FQNEAQ. The CDR3 is 14 amino acids. V shed 4 bases, J shed 5 bases, and the junction held 5 bases outside the gene matches. CDR3 DNA: TGTGCCAGCAGCTCGACAGGGGGGCGGACTGAAGCTTTCTTT. Protein sequence: CASSSTGGRTEAFF.

This clone was seen a handful of times. V usage is TRBV9 and J usage is TRBJ2-2; D not resolved. The V gene lost 4 bases and the J gene lost 1 base, with 8 bases spanning the gap. This CDR3 comprises 14 residues. In germline, CDR1 is SGDLS, CDR2 YYNGEE. CDR3 in DNA: TGTGCCAGCAGCTCTGCGGTGAACACCGGGGAGCTGTTTTTT. Translation gives CASSSAVNTGELFF.

In this sample, this clone turned up a few times. The chain combines TRBV5-1 with TRBJ2-2, with 12 positions matching TRBD2. After removal of 5 bases from V and 4 bases from J, the junction contained 3 bases not matched to a gene. Germline V gives CDR1 SGHRS, CDR2 YFSETQ. This CDR3 has 15 residues. The CDR3 nucleotides read TGCGCCAGCAGGGGACTAGCGGGCTCCACCGGGGAGCTGTTTTTT. Residues: CASRGLAGSTGELFF.

This chain joins TRBV9 and TRBJ2-3, with 7 bases aligning to TRBD2. The germline V gene encodes CDR1 SGDLS and CDR2 YYNGEE. The CDR3 consists of 16 residues. J was trimmed by 2 bases and V by 0 bases; bases with no gene match: 6. The CDR3 loop reads CASSVVGGYTTDTQYF. The CDR3 nucleotides are TGTGCCAGCAGCGTAGTCGGGGGGTATACCACAGATACGCAGTATTTT. Combining the CDR3 with reference TRBV9 and TRBJ2-3 gives the whole variable domain DSGVTQTPKHLITATGQRVTLRCSPRSGDLSVYWYQQSLDQGLQFLIQYYNGEERAKGNILERFSAQQFPDLHSELNLSSLELGDSALYFCASSVVGGYTTDTQYFGPGTRLTVL.

The genes are TRBV6-5 and TRBJ1-4; D unclear. CDR3 length equals 15 residues. The V end was cut by 4 bases, the J end by 2 bases, with 11 bases between. CDR1 and CDR2 (germline): MNHEY, SVGAGI. CDR3 in DNA: TGTGCCAGCAGTTCGCGGGGTTTCACTAATGAAAAACTGTTTTTT. Translation: CASSSRGFTNEKLFF.

This chain joins TRBV19 and TRBJ1-5; 9 bases are shared with TRBD1. This CDR3 comprises 13 residues. Looked up from germline, CDR1 is LNHDA and CDR2 is SQIVND (reference sequence). V dropped 6 bases and J dropped 7; count of bases not matched to a gene: 4. The CDR3 reads CASSRDRDQPQHF. CDR3 DNA: TGTGCCAGTAGCCGGGACAGGGACCAGCCCCAGCATTTT.

The chain is built from TRBV27 and TRBJ1-6; D not certain. Between the trimmed V and J ends, which lost 3 bases and 0 bases, there was a span of 12 bases. CDR1 is MNHEY, CDR2 SMNVEV, per germline (reference sequence). There are 17 residues in the CDR3. CDR3 nucleotide sequence: TGTGCCAGCAGTTTGCACAGCCCGAGCTCCTATAATTCACCCCTCCACTTT. This sequence encodes CASSLHSPSSYNSPLHF.

A few counts support this clone. V gene TRBV7-9 combines with J gene TRBJ2-7, with D possibly TRBD2 on 5 matching bases. Per the germline V gene, CDR1 is SEHNR and CDR2 is FQNEAQ (reference sequence). V was clipped by 3 bases and J by 7 bases, with 16 bases between them. The CDR3 totals 14 residues. This CDR3 is CASSLPGSAGEQYF. The CDR3 DNA sequence: TGTGCCAGCAGCTTGCCGGGAAGTGCAGGAGAGCAGTACTTC.

On this clone: Other DNA sequences in the sample encode the same CDR3. DNA of the CDR3: TGTGCCAGCAGTGTGGGAGCTGGCACTGAAGCTTTCTTT. As protein: CASSVGAGTEAFF. This chain joins TRBV2 and TRBJ1-1; no clear D. The CDR3 is 13 amino acids. CDR1 and CDR2 from the germline V gene are SNHLY and FYNNEI. Trimming left V 4 bases short and J 4 bases short, with 10 bases between. Drawing the rest from reference TRBV2 and TRBJ1-1, the complete variable domain is EPEVTQTPSHQVTQMGQEVILRCVPISNHLYFYWYRQILGQKVEFLVSFYNNEISEKSEIFDDQFSVERPDGSNFTLKIRSTKLEDSAMYFCASSVGAGTEAFFGQGTRLTVV.